These 24 T cell receptor beta chains originate from one sample sequenced in a study of T cell changes during pregnancy in multiple sclerosis (dated by TCRdb to between 2018 and 2021). The library was generated by the immunoSEQ multiplex PCR assay. Drawn from immuneACCESS, this table holds only the in-frame rearrangements with V and J called that TCRdb kept. Clones are partly lost; checked studies trace under half to an unresolved V gene and leave the rest unexplained. For this sample the table gives 100,000 or so clones, of which approximately 93% were detected only once. Around 0.99% of the sample is held by the ten biggest clonotypes. The sample was peripheral blood, taken after pregnancy. These receptors were obtained from a female donor with multiple sclerosis, enrolled in a pregnancy study.

The chain is built from TRBV27 and TRBJ2-3; 14 nucleotides line up with TRBD2. The CDR3 loop spans 16 amino acids. Germline-derived CDR1 and CDR2 are MNHEY and SMNVEV (reference sequence). The V and J ends lost 3 bases and 4 bases, in that order; junction bases with no gene match: 3. DNA for the CDR3: TGTGCCAGCAGTTTCGGGGGACTAGCGGGAGCAGATACGCAGTATTTT. Its translation is CASSFGGLAGADTQYF.

The rearrangement joins TRBV7-7 to TRBJ2-7; D might be TRBD2 (6 bases). There are 13 residues in the CDR3. Trimming left V 5 bases short and J 3 bases short, with 11 bases between. Germline V gives CDR1 SSHAT, CDR2 FNYEAQ (reference sequence). The CDR3 protein is CASSPGLNYEQYF. The CDR3 DNA sequence: TGTGCCAGCAGCCCGGGACTGAACTACGAGCAGTACTTC.

This chain links TRBV5-4 with TRBJ2-1; TRBD2 matches at 13 bases. Germline V gene sequence: CDR1 SGHNT, CDR2 YYREEE (reference sequence). After removal of 4 bases from V and 2 bases from J, the junction contained 6 bases not matched to a gene. The length of the CDR3 is 17 residues. The CDR3 loop reads CASSLTSGRRTYNEQFF. The CDR3 region has the DNA TGTGCCAGCAGCCTGACTAGCGGGAGGAGAACCTACAATGAGCAGTTCTTC. Looking up the rest from reference TRBV5-4 and TRBJ2-1 gives the full variable domain: ETGVTQSPTHLIKTRGQQVTLRCSSQSGHNTVSWYQQALGQGPQFIFQYYREEENGRGNFPPRFSGLQFPNYSSELNVNALELDDSALYLCASSLTSGRRTYNEQFFGPGTRLTVL.

This chain links TRBV5-1 with TRBJ2-1; 14 nucleotides agree with TRBD2. With 4 bases clipped from V and 5 bases from J, the junction kept 14 bases outside the gene matches. Germline CDR1 and CDR2: SGHRS and YFSETQ. The CDR3 length is 19 residues. This CDR3 is CASSRQISRLAGGDNEQFF. In DNA, the CDR3 is TGCGCCAGCAGCCGACAAATCTCAAGACTAGCGGGAGGGGACAATGAGCAGTTCTTC.

The chain uses TRBV4-1 and TRBJ1-1; D not certain. Germline loops: CDR1 MGHRA, CDR2 YSYEKL. The CDR3 runs 13 residues. V lost 1 base and J lost 0, with 3 bases in between. The CDR3 DNA sequence: TGCGCCAGCAGCCAAGTCGTGAACACTGAAGCTTTCTTT. Translated: CASSQVVNTEAFF.

The CDR3 region is CASSLRQGAGANVLTF. In nucleotides, the CDR3 is TGTGCCAGCAGTTTGAGACAGGGGGCTGGGGCCAACGTCCTGACTTTC. The J gene is TRBJ2-6, the V gene TRBV5-8, with 9 positions matching TRBD1. Trimming took 5 bases from V and 2 from J; bases not matched to a gene: 5. CDR3 length: 16 amino acids. Germline CDR1 is SGHTS and CDR2 is YDEGEE.

The chain couples TRBV5-3 to TRBJ1-2, with TRBD1 identical over 7 bases. TRBV5-3 is classed as an ORF, of uncertain function. With V trimmed by 3 bases and J by 8 bases, 16 bases remained unmatched. The CDR3 extends over 16 amino acids. CDR3 DNA: TGTGCCAGAAGCTGGGAGACAGTAGGGGGCGAAGTGGGCTACACCTTC. Its translation: CARSWETVGGEVGYTF.

This clone came up once. The rearrangement links TRBV6-4 to TRBJ1-2; D might be TRBD1 (5 bases). There are 14 residues in the CDR3. Germline CDR1 reads MRHNA; CDR2 reads SNTAGT. Between the trimmed V and J ends, which lost 6 bases and 8 bases, there was a span of 19 bases. The CDR3 sequence: CASRRTLSPDGYTF. CDR3 DNA: TGTGCCAGCAGGAGGACACTCTCCCCCGACGGCTACACCTTC.

The V gene is TRBV18, the J gene TRBJ2-5; perhaps TRBD2 as D (5 bases). The ends were cut back, 3 bases at V and 5 bases at J, with 7 bases in the middle. This CDR3 has 12 amino acids. The germline CDR1 and CDR2 sequences are KGHSH and LQKENI. CDR3 sequence reads: CASSPSGETQYF. Here the CDR3 DNA reads TGTGCCAGCTCACCCTCGGGGGAGACCCAGTACTTC.

V is TRBV29-1 and J is TRBJ1-4, with TRBD1 matching over 7 bases. This CDR3 contains 12 residues. The germline V gene has CDR1 SQVTM and CDR2 ANQGSEA. The V segment lost 7 bases and the J segment 4 bases; nucleotides outside the gene matches: 3. CDR3 sequence (DNA): TGCAGCGGGGGACAGCTTAATGAAAAACTGTTTTTT. This translates into CSGGQLNEKLFF.

This sequence joins TRBV5-1 and TRBJ2-4; TRBD2 is a possible D gene (6 bases). Germline lookup yields CDR1 SGHRS and CDR2 YFSETQ. This CDR3 spans 17 amino acids. V was pared by 5 bases and J by 0 bases, with 18 bases between. The CDR3 spells CASRRRDMGLAKNIQYF. The DNA of the CDR3 is TGCGCCAGCAGACGGAGGGATATGGGACTAGCCAAAAACATTCAGTACTTC.

The chain links TRBV6-6 to TRBJ1-1, with a weak D call TRBD1 (5 bases). Looked up from germline, CDR1 is MNHNY and CDR2 is SVGAGI (reference sequence). This CDR3 is 15 amino acids long. V lost 4 bases and J lost 2, with 14 bases in between. The CDR3 here is CASSSRDSPNTEAFF. CDR3 sequence (DNA): TGTGCCAGCAGTTCCCGTGACAGCCCTAACACTGAAGCTTTCTTT.

The V gene is TRBV5-1, the J gene TRBJ2-1, with 7 nucleotides matching TRBD2. The CDR3 sequence is 11 residues long. J gave up 6 bases and V 7 bases, and 1 base lay outside the gene matches. The V gene's germline CDR1 is SGHRS and CDR2 YFSETQ. The CDR3 sequence is CASGRANEQFF. DNA of the CDR3: TGCGCCAGCGGGAGGGCCAATGAGCAGTTCTTC.

The chain links TRBV6-5 to TRBJ2-3; 8 bases map to TRBD2. The CDR3 consists of 14 residues. After removal of 5 bases from V and 0 bases from J, the junction contained 1 base not matched to a gene. Germline V CDR1 and CDR2: MNHEY, SVGAGI. CDR3 nucleotides: TGTGCCAGCAGTGCTAGCGGGAGCACAGATACGCAGTATTTT. Protein: CASSASGSTDTQYF.

This clone was seen only once. This chain uses TRBV28 with TRBJ2-7, with TRBD2 identical over 9 bases. Germline V CDR1 and CDR2: MDHEN, SYDVKM. The CDR3 runs to 15 residues. The trim removed 5 bases at V and 4 bases at J, leaving 9 bases unmatched. CDR3 DNA: TGTGCCAGCAGTCCGCCGCGGGAGGGCCCGTACGAGCAGTACTTC. Amino acids: CASSPPREGPYEQYF.

This sequence joins TRBV19 and TRBJ2-7; 8 positions agree with TRBD1. Trimming at V came to 4 bases and at J to 4 bases, leaving 3 bases not matched to a gene. Germline CDR1 and CDR2: LNHDA and SQIVND (reference sequence). The CDR3 is made up of 13 amino acids. The chain's CDR3 is CASSTGGGYEQYF. Here the CDR3 DNA reads TGTGCCAGTAGTACAGGGGGCGGTTACGAGCAGTACTTC.

This chain uses TRBV5-4 with TRBJ2-7, with TRBD2 matching over 7 bases. Germline loops: CDR1 SGHNT, CDR2 YYREEE (reference sequence). The V gene end was trimmed by 3 bases and the J gene end by 2 bases; junction bases not matched to a gene: 2. The CDR3 extends over 13 amino acids. The CDR3 DNA follows: TGTGCCAGCAGCTGGGGGGGGACCTACGAGCAGTACTTC. This translates into CASSWGGTYEQYF.

The rearrangement joins TRBV6-1 to TRBJ2-7; possibly TRBD1 for D (6 bases). The V gene lost 6 bases and the J gene lost 7 bases, with 13 bases spanning the gap. Germline V lookup: CDR1 MNHNS, CDR2 SASEGT. This CDR3 is 12 amino acids long. CDR3 nucleotides: TGTGCCAGCAGACACGACAGGCTAGAGCAGTACTTC. It translates to CASRHDRLEQYF.

The rearrangement uses TRBV15 and TRBJ2-7; no definite D call. The CDR3 extends over 13 amino acids. Germline lookup yields CDR1 LNHNV and CDR2 YYDKDF (reference sequence). V was trimmed by 1 base and J by 7 bases, leaving 11 bases between them. Written as DNA, the CDR3 is TGTGCCACCAGCAGAGTTGTTCGAGAAGAGCAGTACTTC. It encodes CATSRVVREEQYF.

The chain recombines TRBV28 with TRBJ1-2, with D possibly being TRBD1 (5 bases). Trimming cost V 2 bases and J 0 bases, with 10 bases left between them. The CDR3 has 15 amino acids. CDR1 and CDR2 (germline): MDHEN, SYDVKM. CDR3 DNA: TGTGCCAGCAGTTTACCCAGGGCTACTAACTATGGCTACACCTTC. Translation: CASSLPRATNYGYTF.

This sequence joins TRBV6-1 and TRBJ1-1, with D hard to call. The V end was cut by 3 bases, the J end by 4 bases, with 9 bases between. Germline V gene sequence: CDR1 MNHNS, CDR2 SASEGT. CDR3 length equals 13 residues. Written as DNA, the CDR3 is TGTGCCAGCAGTGATCCCCGGGTCACTGAAGCTTTCTTT. Translated, it gives CASSDPRVTEAFF.

V gene TRBV9 combines with J gene TRBJ2-3, with TRBD2 matching over 7 bases. The CDR3 loop spans 15 amino acids. The trim removed 0 bases at V and 2 bases at J, leaving 3 bases unmatched. Per germline, CDR1 SGDLS and CDR2 YYNGEE. The CDR3 here is CASSVAGGTTDTQYF. For the CDR3, the DNA is TGTGCCAGCAGCGTAGCGGGAGGCACCACAGATACGCAGTATTTT.

The V call is TRBV5-5, the J call TRBJ2-2, with D possibly TRBD1 on 7 matching bases. Looked up from germline, CDR1 is SGHKS and CDR2 is YYEKEE (reference sequence). V lost 0 bases to trimming and J lost 4 bases, with 10 bases between them. This CDR3 is built from 15 residues. CDR3 region: CASSLGQGGTGELFF. In DNA form, the CDR3 reads TGTGCCAGCAGCTTGGGGCAGGGGGGCACCGGGGAGCTGTTTTTT.

The genes are TRBV27 and TRBJ1-5; tentative D call: TRBD1 (5 bases). The CDR3 sequence is 14 residues long. V gave up 6 bases and J gave up 4 bases, with 13 bases separating them. Germline CDR1 MNHEY, CDR2 SMNVEV (reference sequence). Here the CDR3 DNA reads TGTGCCAGCAGCCTAAGGGGTCCTAATCAGCCCCAGCATTTT. Encoded protein: CASSLRGPNQPQHF.